The 27 T cell receptor beta chains below come from one sample, sequenced in a study of T cell clones after liver transplantation. The data were produced by immunoSEQ multiplex PCR, yet TCRdb's version contains in-frame clones alone and is incomplete. The data contain under 130,000 clones, 80% to 90% of them seen just once; the ten biggest clones take up approximately 2.8%. The sample was CD4+ T cells from blood, taken approximately 4 years after liver transplant. The receptors here all came from a human patient who received a liver transplant. Some T cells may have come from the graft donor.

This rearrangement joins TRBV7-3 to TRBJ1-5, with TRBD1 matching over 8 bases. This CDR3 has 17 amino acids. Trimming removed 5 bases from V and 3 bases from J; junction bases left unmatched: 12. The germline gives CDR1 SGHTA, CDR2 FQGTGA. The CDR3 loop is CASSRGLGQGYNQPQHF. The CDR3 coding sequence is TGTGCCAGCAGCAGAGGCTTAGGACAGGGCTACAATCAGCCCCAGCATTTT.

J is TRBJ1-1 and V is TRBV9, with D perhaps TRBD1 (6 bases). Trimming cost V 4 bases and J 5 bases, with 15 bases left between them. This CDR3 spans 14 amino acids. From germline, CDR1 is SGDLS and CDR2 YYNGEE. The CDR3 spells CASSLRQVGTEAFF. The CDR3 region has the DNA TGTGCCAGCAGCCTACGACAGGTAGGGACTGAAGCTTTCTTT.

The J gene is TRBJ1-2, the V gene TRBV19, with D unclear. Germline CDR1 reads LNHDA; CDR2 reads SQIVND (reference sequence). V was pared by 3 bases and J by 5 bases, with 7 bases between. The CDR3 contains 12 residues. CDR3 in amino acids: CASSMSGYGYTF. The CDR3 DNA reads TGTGCCAGTAGTATGTCGGGTTATGGCTACACCTTC.

The rearrangement uses TRBV4-2 and TRBJ2-1, with TRBD2 matching 7 bases. Germline CDR1 reads LGHNA; CDR2 reads YNFKEQ. The V and J ends lost 1 base and 5 bases, in that order; junction bases with no gene match: 14. This CDR3 is built from 18 residues. The DNA for the CDR3 is TGTGCCAGCAGCCAAGCGGGGGGAGGGTATGGGTCGGACAATGAGCAGTTCTTC. Protein product: CASSQAGGGYGSDNEQFF.

This chain uses TRBV2 with TRBJ2-1, with D unresolved. V was trimmed by 9 bases and J by 6 bases, leaving 12 bases between them. The CDR3 covers 12 residues. Germline CDR1 is SNHLY and CDR2 is FYNNEI. This CDR3 reads CARSGDFNEQFF. In DNA form, the CDR3 reads TGTGCCAGGTCTGGGGATTTCAATGAGCAGTTCTTC.

The rearrangement links TRBV28 to TRBJ2-3; TRBD1 matches 8 bases. Unmatched junction bases numbered 10, after V lost 9 bases and J lost 2 bases. CDR1 is MDHEN and CDR2 is SYDVKM in the germline V gene. The CDR3 has 15 residues. This chain's CDR3 is CASTTQGADTDTQYF. CDR3 nucleotides: TGTGCCAGTACGACCCAGGGGGCTGACACAGATACGCAGTATTTT.

This sequence joins TRBV5-4 and TRBJ2-6; unclear D gene. V was pared by 0 bases and J by 0 bases, with 4 bases between. The CDR3 loop spans 15 amino acids. CDR1 SGHNT and CDR2 YYREEE come from the germline V gene (reference sequence). The CDR3 nucleotides read TGTGCCAGCAGCTTGGAAATCTCTGGGGCCAACGTCCTGACTTTC. Amino acid sequence: CASSLEISGANVLTF.

V gene TRBV11-2 combines with J gene TRBJ1-1; D gene ambiguous. Germline-derived CDR1 and CDR2 are SGHAT and FQNNGV. The CDR3 is 15 residues long. The V end was cut by 0 bases, the J end by 1 base, with 9 bases between. CDR3 protein: CASSLDAGRNTEAFF. The CDR3 DNA follows: TGTGCCAGCAGCTTAGATGCCGGAAGGAACACTGAAGCTTTCTTT. The variable domain in full, completed from reference TRBV11-2 and TRBJ1-1, reads EAGVAQSPRYKIIEKRQSVAFWCNPISGHATLYWYQQILGQGPKLLIQFQNNGVVDDSQLPKDRFSAERLKGVDSTLKIQPAKLEDSAVYLCASSLDAGRNTEAFFGQGTRLTVV.

The genes are TRBV2 and TRBJ2-1, with D perhaps matching TRBD1 or TRBD2 (6 bases each). CDR1 and CDR2 from the germline V gene are SNHLY and FYNNEI. The CDR3 runs to 13 residues. V was trimmed by 8 bases and J by 8 bases, leaving 16 bases between them. The CDR3: CASAMGGNYEQFF. The CDR3 coding sequence is TGTGCCAGCGCTATGGGGGGCAACTATGAGCAGTTCTTC.

Comments on this clone: The same CDR3 is also encoded by other DNA sequences in this sample. The V call is TRBV25-1, the J call TRBJ1-1; no definite D call. Germline lookup yields CDR1 MGHDK and CDR2 SYGVNS. The CDR3 is 13 residues long. Deletions cut 2 bases from V and 0 bases from J, with 4 bases between. The CDR3 region has the DNA TGTGCCAGCAGTGAACCCCTGAACACTGAAGCTTTCTTT. Its protein product is CASSEPLNTEAFF.

This chain connects TRBV4-3 to TRBJ2-5; D is possibly TRBD2 (6 bases). Germline loops: CDR1 LGHNA, CDR2 YSLEER. The CDR3 consists of 15 residues. The germline V and J ends were trimmed by 4 bases and 6 bases, with 18 bases remaining between them. The CDR3, as DNA: TGCGCCAGCAGCCGGTCGATAAGGGGCGGGAAGACCCAGTACTTC. It codes for CASSRSIRGGKTQYF.

This clone was found many times. This chain links TRBV7-3 with TRBJ2-1; 12 nucleotides align to TRBD1. V was clipped by 4 bases and J by 7 bases; unmatched bases: 8. Germline V gene sequence: CDR1 SGHTA, CDR2 FQGTGA. The CDR3 consists of 16 residues. In DNA form, the CDR3 reads TGTGCCAGCAGCTCCCCGGGACAGGGGGCGGGGAATGAGCAGTTCTTC. It is translated as CASSSPGQGAGNEQFF.

This clone was counted between two and nine times. The chain couples TRBV19 to TRBJ1-5; 10 positions match TRBD1. This CDR3 region has 17 residues. Trimming at V came to 6 bases and at J to 3 bases, leaving 11 bases not matched to a gene. CDR1 LNHDA and CDR2 SQIVND come from the germline V gene (reference sequence). CDR3 in amino acids: CASRSTGGGPINQPQHF. The CDR3 DNA reads as TGTGCCAGTAGATCGACAGGGGGCGGCCCTATCAATCAGCCCCAGCATTTT.

The V gene is TRBV4-3, the J gene TRBJ2-5; D may be TRBD2 (7 bases). The CDR3 runs to 14 residues. The V gene lost 0 bases and the J gene lost 4 bases, with 9 bases spanning the gap. Germline values: CDR1 LGHNA, CDR2 YSLEER. As DNA, the CDR3 is TGCGCCAGCAGCCAAGAGGGGGGGCGAGAGACCCAGTACTTC. Amino acid sequence: CASSQEGGRETQYF.

This chain connects TRBV6-6 to TRBJ1-2, with no clear D. CDR1 MNHNY and CDR2 SVGAGI come from the germline V gene (reference sequence). The CDR3 consists of 14 residues. V gave up 5 bases and J gave up 4 bases, with 14 bases separating them. CDR3 sequence: CASSRGAQSYGYTF. Written as DNA, the CDR3 is TGTGCCAGCAGTCGGGGAGCACAGAGCTATGGCTACACCTTC.

The chain links TRBV9 to TRBJ2-3; D may match TRBD1 or TRBD2 (5 bases each). The V gene's germline CDR1 is SGDLS and CDR2 YYNGEE. V was cut by 0 bases and J by 6 bases, with 17 bases left in between. The CDR3 contains 16 residues. The CDR3 loop is CASSVAVGDPPDTQYF. As DNA, the CDR3 is TGTGCCAGCAGCGTAGCAGTGGGGGACCCCCCCGATACGCAGTATTTT. The full variable domain, in which reference TRBV9 and TRBJ2-3 provide the parts outside the CDR3, is DSGVTQTPKHLITATGQRVTLRCSPRSGDLSVYWYQQSLDQGLQFLIQYYNGEERAKGNILERFSAQQFPDLHSELNLSSLELGDSALYFCASSVAVGDPPDTQYFGPGTRLTVL.

CDR3 DNA sequence: TGTGCCAGTAGCCCCGGGACAGGGGGATCGGATGAGCAGTTCTTC. Residues: CASSPGTGGSDEQFF. V and J are TRBV19 and TRBJ2-1, with 11 positions matching TRBD1. The germline V gene has CDR1 LNHDA and CDR2 SQIVND (reference sequence). The CDR3 consists of 15 residues. The J segment lost 8 bases and the V segment lost 6 bases, leaving 9 bases of the junction unmatched.

The chain employs TRBV10-3 and TRBJ1-1, with TRBD1 matching 7 bases. The CDR3 sequence is 13 residues long. Trimming cost V 8 bases and J 2 bases; bases outside gene matches: 5. The V gene's germline CDR1 is ENHRY and CDR2 SYGVKD. The CDR3 bases are TGTGCCATCGGAGGGACAGCAAACACTGAAGCTTTCTTT. Its protein product is CAIGGTANTEAFF.

The chain links TRBV18 to TRBJ1-1; 7 nucleotides match TRBD1. Germline CDR1 and CDR2: KGHSH and LQKENI. This CDR3 is built from 18 residues. J gave up 0 bases and V 4 bases, and 14 bases lay outside the gene matches. Here the CDR3 reads CASSRGGSAGGMNTEAFF. CDR3 DNA sequence: TGTGCCAGCTCACGCGGCGGCAGTGCAGGGGGTATGAACACTGAAGCTTTCTTT.

This clone was picked up a small number of times. The J gene is TRBJ1-3, the V gene TRBV7-9, with D perhaps matching TRBD1 (6 bases). V lost 4 bases, J lost 3 bases, and 19 bases lay in between. Germline loops: CDR1 SEHNR, CDR2 FQNEAQ (reference sequence). This CDR3 is 17 amino acids long. The CDR3 coding sequence is TGTGCCAGCAGCTCGGCGAAACGACAGGCTAGTGGAAACACCATATATTTT. Its translation is CASSSAKRQASGNTIYF.

The V gene is TRBV6-1, the J gene TRBJ2-5; TRBD1 aligns across 12 bases. Trimming cost V 3 bases and J 5 bases; bases outside gene matches: 4. The CDR3 loop spans 15 amino acids. Germline values: CDR1 MNHNS, CDR2 SASEGT. In DNA, the CDR3 is TGTGCCAGCAGTGAGGGACAGGGGGCCTTCGAGACCCAGTACTTC. This codes for CASSEGQGAFETQYF.

Concerning this clone: The sample has other DNA sequences that encode this CDR3 too. This chain joins TRBV11-2 and TRBJ2-7; unclear D gene. This CDR3 is built from 11 residues. V was cut by 5 bases and J by 2 bases, with 4 bases left in between. Germline CDR1 SGHAT, CDR2 FQNNGV. The CDR3 loop is CASSRTYEQYF. The CDR3 DNA reads as TGTGCCAGCAGCCGGACCTACGAGCAGTACTTC.

The rearrangement joins TRBV2 to TRBJ2-2, with 8 positions matching TRBD1. The CDR3 sequence is 16 residues long. Germline lookup yields CDR1 SNHLY and CDR2 FYNNEI. V dropped 4 bases and J dropped 3; count of bases not matched to a gene: 7. As DNA, the CDR3 is TGTGCCAGCAGTGTTCCCAGGGGGCATGACACCGGGGAGCTGTTTTTT. It yields the protein CASSVPRGHDTGELFF.

This clone was found once. The V call is TRBV15, the J call TRBJ2-6; no clear D. CDR3 length: 17 residues. Germline lookup yields CDR1 LNHNV and CDR2 YYDKDF (reference sequence). Trimming pared 5 bases from V and 3 bases from J, leaving 17 bases between. The CDR3 DNA reads as TGTGCCACCAGCCCCCGAGCAGACGGGTATGGGGCCAACGTCCTGACTTTC. Translating gives CATSPRADGYGANVLTF.

The chain employs TRBV27 and TRBJ2-2, with D possibly being TRBD1 or TRBD2 (5 bases each). Germline V CDR1 and CDR2: MNHEY, SMNVEV (reference sequence). Trimming pared 0 bases from V and 6 bases from J, leaving 17 bases between. The CDR3 runs to 17 residues. Here the CDR3 DNA reads TGTGCCAGCAGTTTATCAATCAAAACCGGGGCCCCCGGGGAGCTGTTTTTT. It encodes CASSLSIKTGAPGELFF.

The CDR3 region has the DNA TGTGCCAGCCAGTCTCAAAGGAGTGCATATGAGCAGTTCTTC. Its translation is CASQSQRSAYEQFF. V and J are TRBV6-1 and TRBJ2-1; D unclear. V was shortened by 8 bases and J by 8 bases, with 19 bases between the two germline ends. The CDR3 has 14 amino acids. CDR1 and CDR2 from the germline V gene are MNHNS and SASEGT.

This clone was recorded once. The genes are TRBV5-1 and TRBJ2-2; 11 bases match TRBD1. Germline CDR1 is SGHRS and CDR2 is YFSETQ. The junction had 8 bases not matched to a gene; V was cut back by 3 bases and J by 10 bases. This CDR3 region has 15 residues. The CDR3 coding sequence is TGCGCCAGCAGCTCCGGACAGGGGGCGTTAGAGGAGCTGTTTTTT. It yields the protein CASSSGQGALEELFF.